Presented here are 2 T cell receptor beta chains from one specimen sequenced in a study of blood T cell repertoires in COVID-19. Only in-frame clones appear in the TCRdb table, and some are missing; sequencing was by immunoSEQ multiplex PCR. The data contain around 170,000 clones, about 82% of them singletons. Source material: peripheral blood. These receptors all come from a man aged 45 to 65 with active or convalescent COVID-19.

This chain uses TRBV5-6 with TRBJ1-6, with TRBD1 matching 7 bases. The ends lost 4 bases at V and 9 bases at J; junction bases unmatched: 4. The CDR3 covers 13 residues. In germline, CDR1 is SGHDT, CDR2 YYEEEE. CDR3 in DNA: TGTGCCAGCAGCCCGACAGGGCGTTCACCCCTCCACTTT. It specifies CASSPTGRSPLHF. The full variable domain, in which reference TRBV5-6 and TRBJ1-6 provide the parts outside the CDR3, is DAGVTQSPTHLIKTRGQQVTLRCSPKSGHDTVSWYQQALGQGPQFIFQYYEEEERQRGNFPDRFSGHQFPNYSSELNVNALLLGDSALYLCASSPTGRSPLHFGNGTRLTVT.

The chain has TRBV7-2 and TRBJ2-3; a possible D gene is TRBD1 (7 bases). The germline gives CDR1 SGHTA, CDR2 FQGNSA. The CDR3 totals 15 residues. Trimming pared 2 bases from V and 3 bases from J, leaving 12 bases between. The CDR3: CASSLQGGRTDTQYF. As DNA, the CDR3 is TGTGCCAGCAGCTTACAGGGGGGCCGGACAGATACGCAGTATTTT. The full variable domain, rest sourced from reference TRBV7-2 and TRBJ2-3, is GAGVSQSPSNKVTEKGKDVELRCDPISGHTALYWYRQSLGQGLEFLIYFQGNSAPDKSGLPSDRFSAERTGGSVSTLTIQRTQQEDSAVYLCASSLQGGRTDTQYFGPGTRLTVL.